This T cell receptor beta chain was retrieved from a study of identical twins. CDR3 length: 15 amino acids. J lost 7 bases, V lost 6 bases, and 8 bases had no gene match. Germline CDR1 MDHEN, CDR2 SYDVKM. General observations from the study: Findings came from cross-sectional statistics, without long-term follow-up of donors. Reduced insertions were recorded for abundant cord blood beta clonotypes, with no such pattern in memory repertoires. Sharing of beta out-of-frame sequences by twins showed a weaker excess. Invariant T cells like MAIT and iNKT could partly confound the zero-insertion analyses.

TCRdb independently ran MiXCR on the 5' RACE reads; one entry per CDR3 protein. The profile shows more than 350,000 distinct CDR3 sequences, about 10% of them singletons. This clonotype has ten or more counts. What it binds is not known. This TCR came from a woman in her 50s in good health. The rearrangement uses TRBV28 and TRBJ2-4, with 11 bases fitting TRBD1. The material sequenced was naive T cells sorted from blood. This CDR3 reads CASSPDGTGGNIQYF. In DNA, the CDR3 is TGTGCCAGCAGCCCAGATGGGACAGGGGGGAACATTCAGTACTTC. The full variable domain, rest sourced from reference TRBV28 and TRBJ2-4, is DVKVTQSSRYLVKRTGEKVFLECVQDMDHENMFWYRQDPGLGLRLIYFSYDVKMKEKGDIPEGYSVSREKKERFSLILESASTNQTSMYLCASSPDGTGGNIQYFGAGTRLSVL.